This T cell receptor beta chain appears in the sequencing data of a study of PD-L1 blockade in urothelial cancer. Whole-study findings and limits: Lower than median blood TCR clonality before treatment predicted better survival.

The protocol was immunoSEQ multiplex PCR, while the TCRdb copy is restricted to in-frame clones and leaves out a portion. The sample yields approximately 93,000 clones, approximately 87% seen once. Stated time point: peripheral blood 6 weeks after treatment start. The CDR3 spans 16 residues. Trimming took 2 bases from V and 4 from J; bases not matched to a gene: 4. Germline loops: CDR1 SGHVS, CDR2 FQNEAQ. As concerns this clone: Its antigen is currently unknown.

Sequenced here: PBMCs, sampled around atezolizumab (anti-PD-L1) treatment. The sequence was collected from an older man with urothelial cancer. V gene TRBV7-8 combines with J gene TRBJ1-5, with 11 bases identical to TRBD1. DNA for the CDR3: TGTGCCAGCAGCTTATCACGGGACAGGGGGAATCAGCCCCAGCATTTT. As protein: CASSLSRDRGNQPQHF.